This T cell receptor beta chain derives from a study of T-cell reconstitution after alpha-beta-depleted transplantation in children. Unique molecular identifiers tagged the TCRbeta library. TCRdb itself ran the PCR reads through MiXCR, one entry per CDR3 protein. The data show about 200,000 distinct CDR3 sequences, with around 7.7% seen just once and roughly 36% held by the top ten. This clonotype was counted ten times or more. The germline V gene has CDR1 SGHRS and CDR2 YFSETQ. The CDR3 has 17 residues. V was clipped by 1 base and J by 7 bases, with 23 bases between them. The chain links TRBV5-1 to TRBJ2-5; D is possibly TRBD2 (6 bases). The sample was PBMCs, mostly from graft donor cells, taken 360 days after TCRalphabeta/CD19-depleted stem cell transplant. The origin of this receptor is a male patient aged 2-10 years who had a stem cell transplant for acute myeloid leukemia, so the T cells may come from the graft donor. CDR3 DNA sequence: TGCGCCAGCAGCTTGACGACATCGGGGGTAGAGATTGTGACCCAGTACTTC. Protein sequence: CASSLTTSGVEIVTQYF.